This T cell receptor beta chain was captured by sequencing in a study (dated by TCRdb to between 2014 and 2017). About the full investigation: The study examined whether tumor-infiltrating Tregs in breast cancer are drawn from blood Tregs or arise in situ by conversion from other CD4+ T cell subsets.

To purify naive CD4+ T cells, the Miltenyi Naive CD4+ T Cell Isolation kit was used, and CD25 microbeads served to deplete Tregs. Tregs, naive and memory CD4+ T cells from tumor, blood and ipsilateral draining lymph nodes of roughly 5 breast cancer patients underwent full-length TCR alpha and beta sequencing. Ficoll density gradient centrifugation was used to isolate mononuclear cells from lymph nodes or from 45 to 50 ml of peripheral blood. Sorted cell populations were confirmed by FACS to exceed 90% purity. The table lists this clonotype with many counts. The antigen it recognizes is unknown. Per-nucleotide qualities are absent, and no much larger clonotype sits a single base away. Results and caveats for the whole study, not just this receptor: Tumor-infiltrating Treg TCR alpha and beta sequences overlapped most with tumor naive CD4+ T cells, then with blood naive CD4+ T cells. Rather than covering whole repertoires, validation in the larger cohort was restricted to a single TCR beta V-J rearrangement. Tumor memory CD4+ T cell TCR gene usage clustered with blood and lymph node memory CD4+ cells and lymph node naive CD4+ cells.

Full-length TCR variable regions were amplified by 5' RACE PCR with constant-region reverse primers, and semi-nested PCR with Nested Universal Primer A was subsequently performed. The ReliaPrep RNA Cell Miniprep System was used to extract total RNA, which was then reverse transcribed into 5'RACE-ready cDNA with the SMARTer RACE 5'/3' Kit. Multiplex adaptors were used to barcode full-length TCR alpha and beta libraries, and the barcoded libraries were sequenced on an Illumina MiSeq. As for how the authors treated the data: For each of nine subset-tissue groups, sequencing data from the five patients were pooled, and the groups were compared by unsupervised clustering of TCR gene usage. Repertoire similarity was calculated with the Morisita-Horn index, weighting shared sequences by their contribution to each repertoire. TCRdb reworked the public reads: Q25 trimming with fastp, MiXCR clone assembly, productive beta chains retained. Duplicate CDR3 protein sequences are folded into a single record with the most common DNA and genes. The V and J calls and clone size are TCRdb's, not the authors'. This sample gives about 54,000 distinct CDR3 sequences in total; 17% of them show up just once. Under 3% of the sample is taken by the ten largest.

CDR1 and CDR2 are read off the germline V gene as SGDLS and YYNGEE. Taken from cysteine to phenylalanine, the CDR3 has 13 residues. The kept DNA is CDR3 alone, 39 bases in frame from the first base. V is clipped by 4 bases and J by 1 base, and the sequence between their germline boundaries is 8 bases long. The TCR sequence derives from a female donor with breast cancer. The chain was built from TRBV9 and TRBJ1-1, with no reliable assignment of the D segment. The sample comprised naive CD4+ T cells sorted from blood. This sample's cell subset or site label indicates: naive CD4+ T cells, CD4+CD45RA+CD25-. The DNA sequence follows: TGTGCCAGCAGCCCAATGTGGAACACTGAAGCTTTCTTT. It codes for CASSPMWNTEAFF.